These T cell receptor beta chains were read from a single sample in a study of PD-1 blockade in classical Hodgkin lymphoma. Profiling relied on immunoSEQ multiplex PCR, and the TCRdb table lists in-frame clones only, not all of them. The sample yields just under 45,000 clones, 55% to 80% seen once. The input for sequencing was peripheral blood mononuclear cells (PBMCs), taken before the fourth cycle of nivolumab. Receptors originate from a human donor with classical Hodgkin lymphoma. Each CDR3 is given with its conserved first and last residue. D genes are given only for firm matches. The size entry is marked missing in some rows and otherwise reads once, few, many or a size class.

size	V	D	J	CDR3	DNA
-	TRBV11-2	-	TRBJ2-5	CASSSKETQYF	TGTGCCAGCAGCTCAAAAGAGACCCAGTACTTC
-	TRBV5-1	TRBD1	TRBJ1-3	CASTRDRIDQPGNTIYF	TGCGCCAGCACCCGGGACAGAATAGATCAACCTGGAAACACCATATATTTT
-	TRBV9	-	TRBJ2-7	CASSGANPYEQYF	TGTGCCAGCAGCGGAGCCAACCCCTACGAGCAGTACTTC
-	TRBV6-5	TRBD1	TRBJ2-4	CASSQDRQYIQYF	TGTGCCAGCAGTCAGGACAGGCAGTACATTCAGTACTTC
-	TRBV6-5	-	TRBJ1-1	CASSYSRGAEAFF	TGTGCCAGCAGTTACTCGAGGGGGGCTGAAGCTTTCTTT
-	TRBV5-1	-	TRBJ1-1	CASSLAVLMNTEAFF	TGCGCCAGCAGCTTGGCCGTGCTGATGAACACTGAAGCTTTCTTT
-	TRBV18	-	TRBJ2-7	CASSQAPGTYEQYF	TGTGCCAGCTCACAGGCCCCGGGAACCTACGAGCAGTACTTC
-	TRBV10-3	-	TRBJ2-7	CAISESGSEQYF	TGTGCCATCAGTGAGTCGGGGAGTGAGCAGTACTTC
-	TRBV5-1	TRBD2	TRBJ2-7	CASRPGTSTTYEQYF	TGCGCCAGCAGACCCGGGACTAGCACTACCTACGAGCAGTACTTC
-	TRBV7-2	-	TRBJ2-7	CASSLASSADYEQYF	TGTGCCAGCAGCTTAGCGTCTAGCGCGGACTACGAGCAGTACTTC
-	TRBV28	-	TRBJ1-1	CASKSPSNTEAFF	TGTGCCAGTAAGTCACCATCGAACACTGAAGCTTTCTTT
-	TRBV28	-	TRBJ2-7	CASITAGGIGSYEQYF	TGTGCCAGCATTACCGCAGGAGGGATTGGCTCCTACGAGCAGTACTTC
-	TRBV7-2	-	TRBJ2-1	CASSFWGSGTRSSYNEQFF	TGTGCCAGCAGCTTTTGGGGGTCAGGGACTCGGAGCTCCTACAATGAGCAGTTCTTC
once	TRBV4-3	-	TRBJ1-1	CASSQEVGWGTEAFF	TGCGCCAGCAGCCAAGAGGTTGGGTGGGGGACTGAAGCTTTCTTT
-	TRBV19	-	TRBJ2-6	CASRVGRYSGANVLTF	TGTGCCAGTAGGGTGGGACGGTACTCTGGGGCCAACGTCCTGACTTTC
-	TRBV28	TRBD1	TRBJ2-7	CASRTTDRVSYEQYF	TGTGCCAGCAGAACTACAGACAGGGTGTCCTACGAGCAGTACTTC
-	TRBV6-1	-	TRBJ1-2	CATTGDNYGYTF	TGTGCCACCACGGGGGATAACTATGGCTACACCTTC
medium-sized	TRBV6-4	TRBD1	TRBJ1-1	CAITHRGLTEAFF	TGTGCCATCACTCACAGGGGGCTCACTGAAGCTTTCTTT